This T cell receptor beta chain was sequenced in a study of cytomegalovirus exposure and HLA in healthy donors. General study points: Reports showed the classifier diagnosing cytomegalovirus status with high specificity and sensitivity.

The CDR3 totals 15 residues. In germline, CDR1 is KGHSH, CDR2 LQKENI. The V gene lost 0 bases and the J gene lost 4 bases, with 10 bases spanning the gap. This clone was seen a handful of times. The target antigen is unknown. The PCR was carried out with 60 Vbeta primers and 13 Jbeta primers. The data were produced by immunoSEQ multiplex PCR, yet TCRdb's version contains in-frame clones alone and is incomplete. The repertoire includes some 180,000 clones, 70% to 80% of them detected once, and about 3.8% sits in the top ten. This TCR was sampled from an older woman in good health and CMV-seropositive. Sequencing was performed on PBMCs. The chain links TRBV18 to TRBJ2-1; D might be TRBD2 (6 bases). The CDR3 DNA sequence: TGTGCCAGCTCACCACCCCGGGAGCCTTACAATGAGCAGTTCTTC. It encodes CASSPPREPYNEQFF.